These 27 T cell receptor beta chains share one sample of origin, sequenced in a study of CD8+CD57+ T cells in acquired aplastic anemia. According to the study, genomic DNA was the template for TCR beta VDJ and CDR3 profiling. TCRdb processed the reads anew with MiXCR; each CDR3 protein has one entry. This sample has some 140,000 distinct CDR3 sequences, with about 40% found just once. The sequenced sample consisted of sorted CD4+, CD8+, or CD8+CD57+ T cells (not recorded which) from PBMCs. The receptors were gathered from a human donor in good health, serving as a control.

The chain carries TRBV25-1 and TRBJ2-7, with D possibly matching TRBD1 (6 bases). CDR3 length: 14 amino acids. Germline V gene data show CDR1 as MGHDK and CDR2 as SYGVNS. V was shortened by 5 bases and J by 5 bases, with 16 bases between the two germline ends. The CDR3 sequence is CASSYSQGGNEQYF. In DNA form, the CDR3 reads TGTGCCAGCAGTTATTCACAGGGTGGCAACGAGCAGTACTTC.

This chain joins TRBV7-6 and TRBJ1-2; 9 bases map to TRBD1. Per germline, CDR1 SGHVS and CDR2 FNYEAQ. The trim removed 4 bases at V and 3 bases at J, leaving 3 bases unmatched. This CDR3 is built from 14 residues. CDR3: CASSSRQGDYGYTF. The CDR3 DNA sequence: TGTGCCAGCAGCTCCCGACAGGGGGACTATGGCTACACCTTC.

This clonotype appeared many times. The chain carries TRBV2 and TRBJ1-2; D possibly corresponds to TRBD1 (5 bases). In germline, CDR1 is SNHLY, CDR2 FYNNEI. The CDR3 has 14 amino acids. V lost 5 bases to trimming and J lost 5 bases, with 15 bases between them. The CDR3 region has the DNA TGTGCCAGCAGTCCCTCCGGGGGAGGATATGGCTACACCTTC. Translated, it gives CASSPSGGGYGYTF.

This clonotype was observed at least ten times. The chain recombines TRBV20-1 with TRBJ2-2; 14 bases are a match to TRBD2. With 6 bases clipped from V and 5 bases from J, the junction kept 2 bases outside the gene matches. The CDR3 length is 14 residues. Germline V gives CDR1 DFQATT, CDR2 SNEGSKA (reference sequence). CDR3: CSARTSGGTGELFF. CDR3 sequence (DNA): TGCAGTGCAAGGACTAGCGGGGGGACCGGGGAGCTGTTTTTT.

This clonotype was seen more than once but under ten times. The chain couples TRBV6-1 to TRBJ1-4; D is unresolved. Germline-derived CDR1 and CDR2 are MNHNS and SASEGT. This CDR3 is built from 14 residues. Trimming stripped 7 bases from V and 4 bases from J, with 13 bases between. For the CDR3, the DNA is TGTGCCAGCACCAAGGCGGGCGTTAATGAAAAACTGTTTTTT. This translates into CASTKAGVNEKLFF.

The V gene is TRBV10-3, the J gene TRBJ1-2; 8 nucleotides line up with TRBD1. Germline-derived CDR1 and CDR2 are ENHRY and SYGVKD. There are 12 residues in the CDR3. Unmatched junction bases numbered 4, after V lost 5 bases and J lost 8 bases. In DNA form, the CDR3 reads TGTGCCATCAGTATGACAGGGGTCGGCTACACCTTC. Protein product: CAISMTGVGYTF.

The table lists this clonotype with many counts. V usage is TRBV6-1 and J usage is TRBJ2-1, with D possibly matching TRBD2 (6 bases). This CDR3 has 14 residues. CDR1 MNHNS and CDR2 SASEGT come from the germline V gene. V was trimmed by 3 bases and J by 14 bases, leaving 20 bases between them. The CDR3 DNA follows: TGTGCCAGCAGTGAGTTGGAGGGTCTAAGGTTAGAGTTCTTC. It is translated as CASSELEGLRLEFF.

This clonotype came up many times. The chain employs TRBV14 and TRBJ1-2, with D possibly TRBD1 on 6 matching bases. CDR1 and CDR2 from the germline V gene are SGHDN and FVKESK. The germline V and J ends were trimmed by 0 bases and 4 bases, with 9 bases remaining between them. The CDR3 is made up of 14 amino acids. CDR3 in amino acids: CASSQEDRSYGYTF. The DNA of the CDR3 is TGTGCCAGCAGCCAAGAAGACAGGTCCTATGGCTACACCTTC.

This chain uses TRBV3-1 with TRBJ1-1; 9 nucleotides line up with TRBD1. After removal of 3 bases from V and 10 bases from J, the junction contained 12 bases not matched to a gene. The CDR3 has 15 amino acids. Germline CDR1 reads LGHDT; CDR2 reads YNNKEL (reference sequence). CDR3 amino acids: CASSHSDRGSVRAFF. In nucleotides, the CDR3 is TGTGCCAGCAGCCATTCGGACAGGGGCAGCGTAAGAGCTTTCTTT.

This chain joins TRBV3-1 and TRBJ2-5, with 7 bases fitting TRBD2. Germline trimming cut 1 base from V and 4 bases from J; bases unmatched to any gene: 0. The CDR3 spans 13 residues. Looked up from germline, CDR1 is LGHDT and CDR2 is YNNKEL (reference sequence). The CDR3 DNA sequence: TGTGCCAGCAGCCAAGCGGGGGGAGAGACCCAGTACTTC. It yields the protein CASSQAGGETQYF.

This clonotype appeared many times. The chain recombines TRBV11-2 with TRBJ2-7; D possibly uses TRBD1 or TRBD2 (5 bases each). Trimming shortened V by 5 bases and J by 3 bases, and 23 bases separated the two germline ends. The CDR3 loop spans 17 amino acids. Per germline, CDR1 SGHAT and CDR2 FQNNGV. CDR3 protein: CASSQLGEGSWDYEQYF. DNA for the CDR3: TGTGCCAGCAGCCAGTTGGGGGAAGGGTCGTGGGACTACGAGCAGTACTTC.

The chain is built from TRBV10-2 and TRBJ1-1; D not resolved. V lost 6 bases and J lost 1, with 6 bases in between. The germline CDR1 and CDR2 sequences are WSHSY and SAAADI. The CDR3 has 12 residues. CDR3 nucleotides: TGCGCCAGCAGGGTGTCGAACACTGAAGCTTTCTTT. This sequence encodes CASRVSNTEAFF.

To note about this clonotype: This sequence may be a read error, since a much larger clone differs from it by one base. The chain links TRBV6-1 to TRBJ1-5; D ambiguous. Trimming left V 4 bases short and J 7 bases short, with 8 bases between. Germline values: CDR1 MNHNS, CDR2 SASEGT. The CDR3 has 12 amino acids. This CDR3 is CASSVSSQPQHF. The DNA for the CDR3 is TGTGCCAGCAGTGTTTCGAGCCAGCCCCAGCATTTT.

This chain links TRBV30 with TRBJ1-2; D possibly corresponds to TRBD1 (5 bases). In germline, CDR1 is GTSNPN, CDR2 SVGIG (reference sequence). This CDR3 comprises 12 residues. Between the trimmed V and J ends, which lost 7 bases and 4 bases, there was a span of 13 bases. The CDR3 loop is CAYTSGAYGYTF. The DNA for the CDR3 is TGTGCCTATACTTCCGGGGCCTATGGCTACACCTTC.

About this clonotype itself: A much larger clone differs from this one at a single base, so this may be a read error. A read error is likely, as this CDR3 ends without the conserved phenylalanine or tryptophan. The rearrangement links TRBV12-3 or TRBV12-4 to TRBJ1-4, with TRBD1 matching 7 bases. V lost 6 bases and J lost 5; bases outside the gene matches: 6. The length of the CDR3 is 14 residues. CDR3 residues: CASRAGTENEKLFL. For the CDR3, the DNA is TGTGCCAGCAGGGCCGGGACAGAGAATGAAAAACTGTTTCTT.

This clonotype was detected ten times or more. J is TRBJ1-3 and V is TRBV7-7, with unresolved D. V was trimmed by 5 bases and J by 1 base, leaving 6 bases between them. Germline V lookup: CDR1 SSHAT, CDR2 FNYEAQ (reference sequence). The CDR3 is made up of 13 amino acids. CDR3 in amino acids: CASSPQSGNTIYF. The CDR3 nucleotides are TGTGCCAGCAGCCCCCAGTCTGGAAACACCATATATTTT.

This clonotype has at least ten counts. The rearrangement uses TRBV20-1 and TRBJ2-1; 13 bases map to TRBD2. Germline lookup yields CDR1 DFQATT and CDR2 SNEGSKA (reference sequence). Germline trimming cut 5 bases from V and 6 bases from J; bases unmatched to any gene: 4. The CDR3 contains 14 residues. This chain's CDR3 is CSASRTSGSNEQFF. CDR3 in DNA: TGCAGTGCTTCCCGGACTAGCGGGAGCAATGAGCAGTTCTTC.

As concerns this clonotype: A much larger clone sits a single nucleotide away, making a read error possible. In DNA form, the CDR3 reads TGCGCCTGCAGTCCTGGGACGGTAATGAACACTGAAGCTTTCTTT. This sequence encodes CACSPGTVMNTEAFF. The J gene is TRBJ1-1, the V gene TRBV5-1; possible D gene TRBD1, 5 bases. Germline CDR1 and CDR2: SGHRS and YFSETQ. This CDR3 has 15 residues.

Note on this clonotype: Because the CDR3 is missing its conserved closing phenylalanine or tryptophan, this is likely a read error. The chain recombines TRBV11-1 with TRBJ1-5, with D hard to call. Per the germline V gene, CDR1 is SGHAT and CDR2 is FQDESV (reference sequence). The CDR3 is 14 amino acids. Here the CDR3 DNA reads TGTGCCAGCAGCTTAGACAATAGCAATCATCCCCAGCATTTG. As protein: CASSLDNSNHPQHL.

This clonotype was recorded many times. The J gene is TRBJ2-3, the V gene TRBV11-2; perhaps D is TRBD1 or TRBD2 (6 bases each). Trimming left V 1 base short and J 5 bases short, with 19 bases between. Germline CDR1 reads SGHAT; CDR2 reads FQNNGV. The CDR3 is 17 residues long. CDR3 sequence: CASSLGMVLGGGDTQYF. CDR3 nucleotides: TGTGCCAGCAGCTTAGGGATGGTGTTGGGGGGCGGAGATACGCAGTATTTT.

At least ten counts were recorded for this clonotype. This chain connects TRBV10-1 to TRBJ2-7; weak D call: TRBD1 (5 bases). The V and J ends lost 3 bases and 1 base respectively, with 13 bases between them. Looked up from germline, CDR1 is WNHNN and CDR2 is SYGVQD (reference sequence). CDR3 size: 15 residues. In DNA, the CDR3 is TGCGCCAGCAGTGAAGGCCAGGGCAGATCCTACGAGCAGTACTTC. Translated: CASSEGQGRSYEQYF.

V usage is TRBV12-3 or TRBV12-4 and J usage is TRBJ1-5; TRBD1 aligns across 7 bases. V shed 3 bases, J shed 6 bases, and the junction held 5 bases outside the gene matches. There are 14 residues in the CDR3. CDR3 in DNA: TGTGCCAGCAGTTTTTCGGACAGGACTCAGCCCCAGCATTTT. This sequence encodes CASSFSDRTQPQHF.

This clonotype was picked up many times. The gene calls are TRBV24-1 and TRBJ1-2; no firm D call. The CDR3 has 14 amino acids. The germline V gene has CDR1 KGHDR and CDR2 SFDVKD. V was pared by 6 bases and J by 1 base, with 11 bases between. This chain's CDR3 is CATSRSPGNYGYTF. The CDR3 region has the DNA TGTGCCACCAGTCGTTCCCCGGGTAACTATGGCTACACCTTC.

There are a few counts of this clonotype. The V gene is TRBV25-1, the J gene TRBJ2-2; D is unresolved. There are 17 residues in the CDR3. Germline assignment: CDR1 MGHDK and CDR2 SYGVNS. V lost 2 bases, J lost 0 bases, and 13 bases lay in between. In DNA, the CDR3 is TGTGCCAGCAGTGAAGGTCTACAGAGGCCGAACACCGGGGAGCTGTTTTTT. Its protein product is CASSEGLQRPNTGELFF.

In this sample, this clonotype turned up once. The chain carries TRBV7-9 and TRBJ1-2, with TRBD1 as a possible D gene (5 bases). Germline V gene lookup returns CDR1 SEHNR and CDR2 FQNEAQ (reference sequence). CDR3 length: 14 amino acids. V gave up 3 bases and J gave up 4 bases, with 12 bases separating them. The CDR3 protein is CASSLGTASYGYTF. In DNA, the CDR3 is TGTGCCAGCAGCTTGGGGACGGCCAGCTATGGCTACACCTTC.

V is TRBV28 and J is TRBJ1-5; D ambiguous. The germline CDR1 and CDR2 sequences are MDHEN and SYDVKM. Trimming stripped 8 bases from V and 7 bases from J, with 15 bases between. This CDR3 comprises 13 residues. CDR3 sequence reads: CASAPASLQPQHF. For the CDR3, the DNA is TGTGCCAGCGCCCCAGCCTCTCTACAGCCCCAGCATTTT. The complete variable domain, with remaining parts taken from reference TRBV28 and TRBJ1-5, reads DVKVTQSSRYLVKRTGEKVFLECVQDMDHENMFWYRQDPGLGLRLIYFSYDVKMKEKGDIPEGYSVSREKKERFSLILESASTNQTSMYLCASAPASLQPQHFGDGTRLSIL.

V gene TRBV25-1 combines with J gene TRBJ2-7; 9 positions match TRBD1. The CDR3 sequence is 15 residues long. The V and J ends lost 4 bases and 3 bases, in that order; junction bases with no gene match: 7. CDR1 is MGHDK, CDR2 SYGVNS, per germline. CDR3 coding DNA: TGTGCCAGCAGTGGGACGGACAGGGGCCTCTACGAGCAGTACTTC. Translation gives CASSGTDRGLYEQYF.